What follows is one T cell receptor (beta chain) and its context. Its antigen is not known. This is likely a read error, given that the CDR3 carries no conserved phenylalanine or tryptophan at its end. Germline-derived CDR1 and CDR2 are SGHRS and YFSETQ. Between the trimmed V and J ends, which lost 0 bases and 2 bases, there was a span of 8 bases. The CDR3 runs to 14 residues. This record belongs to a study of molecular identifiers for immune sequencing clone quantification. The naive CD8 libraries originated from between roughly 19,000 and 1,100,000 sorted cells and drew on 10%, 30% or 50% RNA. Naive CD8 T cells were sorted as CD8+CD4-CCR7+CD45RA+. TCRdb reprocessed the PCR reads with MiXCR, giving one entry per CDR3 protein. The data contain a few hundred thousand distinct CDR3 sequences, roughly a fifth of them singletons. General observations from the study: Highly expanded clone sizes could be underestimated through barcode sharing by identical TCR molecules. Even with some 920,000 naive cells present, spiked Jurkat TCR RNA from one cell was reportedly detectable.

V usage is TRBV5-1 and J usage is TRBJ1-1; D uncertain. This TCR was recovered from a human donor in good health. Some libraries in this study had Jurkat cell RNA spiked in. The sequencing sample was made of naive CD8+ T cells from blood, with Jurkat cell RNA spiked in. The subset denotes: FACS-sorted CD8+CD4-CCR7+CD45RA+ naive T cells. CDR3 loop: CASSLGRTNTEAFL. The DNA for the CDR3 is TGCGCCAGCAGCTTGGGACGGACTAACACTGAAGCTTTCCTT.